The rows below give T cell receptor beta chains drawn from one sample of a study of blood T cell repertoires in COVID-19. The repertoire was sequenced with immunoSEQ multiplex PCR; TCRdb's copy has only in-frame clones and lacks some. The sample lists roughly 34,000 clones; approximately 85% were seen once. Material for sequencing was peripheral blood. The receptors shown here come from a man at least 80 years old with active COVID-19. CDR3s include the opening cysteine and the closing phenylalanine or tryptophan. The D gene is left open where the match is weak. Size tells how often a clone was seen (once, few, many) or the class of an expanded clone, and some rows leave it out.

D,V,J,size,CDR3,DNA
-,TRBV14,TRBJ2-5,-,CASSPLSLSGETQYF,TGTGCCAGCAGCCCGTTGAGCCTCAGCGGGGAGACCCAGTACTTC
-,TRBV10-3,TRBJ1-2,-,CAISESREGATYYGYTF,TGTGCCATCAGTGAGTCGCGGGAGGGAGCGACGTACTATGGCTACACCTTC
-,TRBV5-1,TRBJ1-5,-,CASSLEGGGNQPQHF,TGCGCCAGCAGCTTGGAAGGGGGTGGCAATCAGCCCCAGCATTTT
TRBD1,TRBV4-2,TRBJ2-4,-,CASSQGGTGIILAKNIQYF,TGTGCCAGCAGCCAAGGTGGGACAGGGATTATCCTAGCCAAAAACATTCAGTACTTC
TRBD2,TRBV3-1/TRBV3-2,TRBJ2-7,-,CASSQRLAGVIYEQYF,TGTGCCAGCAGCCAAAGACTAGCGGGGGTTATATACGAGCAGTACTTC
-,TRBV18,TRBJ1-1,-,CASQGVDTEAFF,TGTGCCAGCCAGGGTGTCGACACTGAAGCTTTCTTT
-,TRBV6-6,TRBJ1-2,-,CASSSGLPAGGYTF,TGTGCCAGCAGTTCGGGACTGCCGGCGGGTGGCTACACCTTC
TRBD2,TRBV5-4,TRBJ2-3,-,CASSLVLAGGRSTDTQYF,TGTGCCAGCAGCTTGGTGCTAGCGGGGGGGCGTAGCACAGATACGCAGTATTTT
TRBD2,TRBV13,TRBJ2-3,-,CASSTGLAGGRGDTQYF,TGTGCCAGCAGCACGGGACTAGCGGGGGGCCGTGGAGATACGCAGTATTTT
TRBD1,TRBV5-1,TRBJ2-1,-,CASSEQGALGQFF,TGCGCCAGCAGCGAGCAGGGGGCACTGGGGCAGTTCTTC
-,TRBV5-1,TRBJ2-5,-,CASSLLLQETQYF,TGCGCCAGCAGCTTGTTGCTACAAGAGACCCAGTACTTC
TRBD1,TRBV15,TRBJ2-4,-,CATSRFGQGLNIQYF,TGTGCCACCAGCAGATTCGGACAGGGATTGAACATTCAGTACTTC
-,TRBV30,TRBJ2-3,-,CAWSASGGFADTQYF,TGTGCCTGGAGTGCTTCGGGGGGCTTCGCAGATACGCAGTATTTT
-,TRBV10-1,TRBJ2-5,once,CASSEEGQYQETQYF,TGCGCCAGCAGTGAGGAAGGACAGTACCAAGAGACCCAGTACTTC
-,TRBV25-1,TRBJ2-5,-,CASTLSTGSETQYF,TGTGCCAGCACCCTATCGACAGGATCAGAGACCCAGTACTTC
-,TRBV24-1,TRBJ2-1,-,CATLSEVNEQFF,TGTGCCACCCTTAGTGAGGTCAATGAGCAGTTCTTC
TRBD1,TRBV4-1,TRBJ2-5,few,CASSQDMGQGKETQYF,TGCGCCAGCAGCCAAGATATGGGACAGGGAAAAGAGACCCAGTACTTC
-,TRBV20-1,TRBJ1-6,-,CSASIEGGSPLHF,TGCAGTGCTAGTATTGAGGGTGGTTCACCCCTCCACTTT
TRBD2,TRBV5-6,TRBJ2-2,-,CASSFRTSGGPTGELFF,TGTGCCAGCAGCTTCAGGACTAGCGGGGGCCCCACCGGGGAGCTGTTTTTT
-,TRBV18,TRBJ1-5,-,CASSPMGRNSNQPQHF,TGTGCCAGCTCACCTATGGGCCGGAATAGCAATCAGCCCCAGCATTTT
TRBD1,TRBV5-6,TRBJ2-7,few,CASSVRTGATTYEQYF,TGTGCCAGCAGCGTTAGGACAGGCGCAACTACCTACGAGCAGTACTTC
-,TRBV12-3/TRBV12-4,TRBJ1-2,-,CASSLGRNYGYTF,TGTGCCAGCAGTTTAGGCAGAAATTATGGCTACACCTTC
-,TRBV11-3,TRBJ2-1,-,CASSLEGATNEQFF,TGTGCCAGCAGCTTAGAGGGGGCAACAAATGAGCAGTTCTTC
-,TRBV29-1,TRBJ1-1,-,CSASRDPNTEAFF,TGCAGCGCAAGCAGGGATCCGAACACTGAAGCTTTCTTT
-,TRBV2,TRBJ1-6,-,CASSLLRGGNSPLHF,TGTGCCAGCAGTCTACTTAGGGGGGGAAATTCACCCCTCCACTTT
-,TRBV2,TRBJ2-5,-,CASSDRGQETQYF,TGTGCCAGCAGTGACCGGGGCCAAGAGACCCAGTACTTC
TRBD2,TRBV7-3,TRBJ2-7,-,CASSESGGRDEQYF,TGTGCCAGCAGTGAGAGCGGGGGGAGGGACGAGCAGTACTTC
-,TRBV10-1,TRBJ2-1,-,CASTEAVHAVSIYYNEQFF,TGCGCCAGCACCGAAGCCGTCCATGCGGTCTCCATATACTACAATGAGCAGTTCTTC
-,TRBV30,TRBJ1-4,-,CAWSVHGEANEKLFF,TGTGCCTGGAGTGTACACGGGGAGGCTAATGAAAAACTGTTTTTT
-,TRBV20-1,TRBJ1-6,-,CSARGPPLHF,TGCAGTGCCAGGGGACCCCCCCTCCACTTT
-,TRBV2,TRBJ2-7,-,CASRTTASSYEQYF,TGTGCCAGCAGAACTACGGCGAGCTCCTACGAGCAGTACTTC
-,TRBV5-1,TRBJ2-7,once,CASSLLWAPYYEQYF,TGCGCCAGCAGCCTACTCTGGGCGCCCTACTACGAGCAGTACTTC